One and the same sample provided the 23 T cell receptor beta chains below, sequenced in a study of vaccination and CD4 T cells after COVID-19. Treatment meaning: approximately 10-day PBMC culture with coronavirus spike peptide pools or control peptides (ViraFEST assay). The Oncomine TCR Beta short-read assay generated sequence data from the DNA of cultured CD4+ T cells. TCRdb re-analysed the PCR reads in MiXCR, keeping a single row per CDR3 protein. The sample consists of approximately 12,000 distinct CDR3 sequences, roughly 75% of them appearing once. The antigens of these receptors remain unknown. The specimen was CD4+ T cells from blood, cultured in vitro. These receptors originate from a human donor who had recovered from COVID-19.

This clonotype has a handful of counts. The chain combines TRBV28 with TRBJ1-4, with 9 positions matching TRBD1. The germline gives CDR1 MDHEN, CDR2 SYDVKM. J gave up 7 bases and V 3 bases, and 12 bases lay outside the gene matches. The CDR3 runs 17 residues. The CDR3 region has the DNA TGTGCCAGCAGTTTTCGGGGGGCGACAGGGGGAGGTGAAAAACTGTTTTTT. Translation gives CASSFRGATGGGEKLFF.

The chain combines TRBV6-4 with TRBJ2-5, with 9 bases matching TRBD2. The CDR3 consists of 15 residues. The junction had 10 bases not matched to a gene; V was cut back by 6 bases and J by 5 bases. CDR1 MRHNA and CDR2 SNTAGT come from the germline V gene. CDR3 region: CASRSPGLAWETQYF. CDR3 coding DNA: TGTGCCAGCAGATCACCGGGACTAGCCTGGGAGACCCAGTACTTC.

V gene TRBV28 combines with J gene TRBJ1-2, with 11 bases matching TRBD1. This CDR3 has 15 residues. After removal of 5 bases from V and 4 bases from J, the junction contained 6 bases not matched to a gene. Germline V CDR1 and CDR2: MDHEN, SYDVKM. Here the CDR3 reads CASSPGDRGGYGYTF. Written as DNA, the CDR3 is TGTGCCAGCAGTCCCGGGGACAGGGGGGGCTATGGCTACACCTTC.

The sample holds one count of this clonotype. The chain carries TRBV6-2 or TRBV6-3 and TRBJ1-5; tentatively, D is TRBD1 (5 bases). Trimming removed 7 bases at V and 1 base at J, with 23 bases between. The germline V gene has CDR1 MNHEY and CDR2 SVGEGT. The CDR3 has 18 amino acids. Here the CDR3 reads CASTYQGAPFGSNQPQHF. The CDR3 DNA sequence: TGTGCCAGCACCTACCAAGGGGCCCCTTTTGGGAGCAATCAGCCCCAGCATTTT.

The chain carries TRBV20-1 and TRBJ2-7, with D unclear. V was shortened by 6 bases and J by 3 bases, with 15 bases between the two germline ends. Germline assignment: CDR1 DFQATT and CDR2 SNEGSKA (reference sequence). The CDR3 loop spans 13 amino acids. The CDR3 region is CSAPPSQYYEQYF. The CDR3 region has the DNA TGCAGTGCCCCCCCCTCCCAATACTACGAGCAGTACTTC.

The chain carries TRBV6-5 and TRBJ2-5; D gene ambiguous. CDR1 and CDR2 from the germline V gene are MNHEY and SVGAGI. CDR3 length equals 15 residues. V gave up 2 bases and J gave up 5 bases, with 15 bases separating them. CDR3 loop: CASSYVGPLGETQYF. The CDR3 DNA sequence: TGTGCCAGCAGTTACGTCGGGCCCCTTGGGGAGACCCAGTACTTC.

The chain recombines TRBV7-2 with TRBJ1-5; 7 bases match TRBD1. J was trimmed by 4 bases and V by 2 bases; bases with no gene match: 5. This CDR3 is built from 15 residues. The germline CDR1 and CDR2 sequences are SGHTA and FQGNSA. The CDR3 loop is CASSLRGTENQPQHF. The CDR3 DNA is TGTGCCAGCAGCTTAAGGGGGACAGAAAATCAGCCCCAGCATTTT. The variable domain in full, with the rest retrieved from reference TRBV7-2 and TRBJ1-5, is GAGVSQSPSNKVTEKGKDVELRCDPISGHTALYWYRQSLGQGLEFLIYFQGNSAPDKSGLPSDRFSAERTGGSVSTLTIQRTQQEDSAVYLCASSLRGTENQPQHFGDGTRLSIL.

The V and J genes are TRBV20-1 and TRBJ1-2; TRBD1 agrees at 11 bases. Germline values: CDR1 DFQATT, CDR2 SNEGSKA (reference sequence). V lost 5 bases, J lost 6 bases, and 8 bases stayed unmatched. The CDR3 contains 14 residues. This CDR3 reads CSAGDTDRGHGYTF. The CDR3 DNA is TGCAGTGCTGGGGATACGGACAGGGGGCATGGCTACACCTTC.

The rearrangement uses TRBV7-2 and TRBJ2-3; a weak D match, TRBD1 (5 bases). The CDR3 length is 14 residues. Trimming cost V 7 bases and J 2 bases, with 13 bases left between them. Germline CDR1 and CDR2: SGHTA and FQGNSA. CDR3 protein: CASKRGPSTDTQYF. CDR3 in DNA: TGTGCCAGCAAAAGGGGCCCTTCCACAGATACGCAGTATTTT.

The chain recombines TRBV12-3 or TRBV12-4 with TRBJ1-2; D ambiguous. Trimming took off 3 bases at V and 5 bases at J, with 7 bases between the two ends. The CDR3 spans 12 residues. Written as DNA, the CDR3 is TGTGCCAGCAGTTTCTCCGGGTATGGCTACACCTTC. Its translation: CASSFSGYGYTF.

This chain connects TRBV7-9 to TRBJ1-5, with 7 bases fitting TRBD1. V lost 5 bases and J lost 0; bases outside the gene matches: 10. Germline lookup yields CDR1 SEHNR and CDR2 FQNEAQ (reference sequence). This CDR3 is built from 17 residues. CDR3 bases: TGTGCCAGCAGCGCAACGACAGGGTACCATAGCAATCAGCCCCAGCATTTT. This codes for CASSATTGYHSNQPQHF.

This sequence joins TRBV19 and TRBJ1-5; the D gene is possibly TRBD1 (5 bases). Trimming left V 6 bases short and J 5 bases short, with 20 bases between. Germline CDR1 LNHDA, CDR2 SQIVND (reference sequence). This CDR3 contains 16 residues. The CDR3 DNA sequence: TGTGCCAGTAGCGCGGGCCAAAGAGGGACTCATCAGCCCCAGCATTTT. Amino acids: CASSAGQRGTHQPQHF. Supplemented by reference TRBV19 and TRBJ1-5, the full variable domain reads DGGITQSPKYLFRKEGQNVTLSCEQNLNHDAMYWYRQDPGQGLRLIYYSQIVNDFQKGDIAEGYSVSREKKESFPLTVTSAQKNPTAFYLCASSAGQRGTHQPQHFGDGTRLSIL.

The genes are TRBV18 and TRBJ1-2, with TRBD1 matching over 8 bases. CDR1 is KGHSH and CDR2 is LQKENI in the germline V gene. The CDR3 contains 16 residues. V shed 4 bases, J shed 0 bases, and the junction held 7 bases outside the gene matches. The CDR3, as DNA: TGTGCCAGCTCACTCGGACAGGGCGCGACTAACTATGGCTACACCTTC. It codes for CASSLGQGATNYGYTF.

The chain employs TRBV15 and TRBJ2-7; 7 nucleotides align to TRBD2. CDR3 length: 12 residues. Germline CDR1 is LNHNV and CDR2 is YYDKDF (reference sequence). Losses at the gene ends were 5 bases for V and 3 bases for J; bases not matched to a gene: 1. This CDR3 is CATSWDYYEQYF. DNA of the CDR3: TGTGCCACCAGCTGGGACTACTACGAGCAGTACTTC.

V usage is TRBV5-1 and J usage is TRBJ1-6; 8 nucleotides agree with TRBD1. There are 15 residues in the CDR3. J gave up 8 bases and V 4 bases, and 8 bases lay outside the gene matches. Germline CDR1 SGHRS, CDR2 YFSETQ. CDR3 sequence (DNA): TGCGCCAGCAGCCTCCGGACAGGGAGTGATTCACCCCTCCACTTT. The encoded protein is CASSLRTGSDSPLHF.

This clonotype was counted a few times. The chain joins TRBV15 to TRBJ2-3, with 10 nucleotides matching TRBD1. The germline V gene encodes CDR1 LNHNV and CDR2 YYDKDF (reference sequence). This CDR3 is 17 amino acids long. Trimming took 5 bases from V and 3 from J; bases not matched to a gene: 11. This CDR3 reads CATSSSPGQGWTDTQYF. The CDR3, as DNA: TGTGCCACCAGCTCATCCCCGGGACAGGGGTGGACAGATACGCAGTATTTT.

This rearrangement joins TRBV6-1 to TRBJ1-5, with a possible D match to TRBD1 (5 bases). This CDR3 region has 16 residues. CDR1 and CDR2 (germline): MNHNS, SASEGT. Trimming removed 6 bases at V and 5 bases at J, with 20 bases between. The CDR3 nucleotides are TGTGCCAGCAGGGCCCTGGACGGGCGGGGACATCAGCCCCAGCATTTT. Translating it yields CASRALDGRGHQPQHF.

J is TRBJ1-2 and V is TRBV20-1, with TRBD1 matching over 12 bases. Trimming at V came to 6 bases and at J to 1 base, leaving 9 bases not matched to a gene. The CDR3 contains 16 residues. Looked up from germline, CDR1 is DFQATT and CDR2 is SNEGSKA (reference sequence). CDR3 DNA sequence: TGCAGTGCGCCCCGGGACAGGGGGCTTCTTAACTATGGCTACACCTTC. This codes for CSAPRDRGLLNYGYTF.

The CDR3 here is CSARRQALLTETQYF. The CDR3 bases are TGCAGCGCCCGACGGCAAGCCCTCTTAACAGAGACCCAGTACTTC. This chain joins TRBV29-1 and TRBJ2-5, with unresolved D. The germline V and J ends were trimmed by 7 bases and 4 bases, with 22 bases remaining between them. From germline, CDR1 is SQVTM and CDR2 ANQGSEA. The CDR3 consists of 15 residues. Together with reference TRBV29-1 and TRBJ2-5, the CDR3 gives the full variable domain: SAVISQKPSRDICQRGTSLTIQCQVDSQVTMMFWYRQQPGQSLTLIATANQGSEATYESGFVIDKFPISRPNLTFSTLTVSNMSPEDSSIYLCSARRQALLTETQYFGPGTRLLVL.

The chain carries TRBV6-2 or TRBV6-3 and TRBJ2-5; tentatively, D is TRBD2 (6 bases). The V end was cut by 0 bases, the J end by 4 bases, with 15 bases between. There are 16 residues in the CDR3. Per germline, CDR1 MNHEY and CDR2 SVGEGT. CDR3 protein: CASSYSLATSTETQYF. The CDR3 bases are TGTGCCAGCAGTTACTCACTAGCAACCTCGACAGAGACCCAGTACTTC.

In this sample, this clonotype turned up a few times. This chain connects TRBV20-1 to TRBJ2-1, with D possibly TRBD2 on 6 matching bases. Germline loops: CDR1 DFQATT, CDR2 SNEGSKA (reference sequence). This CDR3 spans 14 amino acids. V was clipped by 4 bases and J by 4 bases, with 14 bases between them. CDR3 DNA sequence: TGCAGTGCTAAACGGGGTGGGGGGTACAATGAGCAGTTCTTC. Translating gives CSAKRGGGYNEQFF.

This clonotype is classed as large. The chain links TRBV7-3 to TRBJ1-5; weak D call: TRBD1 (5 bases). Germline values: CDR1 SGHTA, CDR2 FQGTGA. This CDR3 region has 13 residues. V was trimmed by 5 bases and J by 2 bases, leaving 7 bases between them. The CDR3 DNA reads as TGTGCCAGCAGCCCGGGACGCAATCAGCCCCAGCATTTT. Translating it yields CASSPGRNQPQHF.

The chain recombines TRBV7-2 with TRBJ1-6; tentative D call: TRBD1 (5 bases). Germline assignment: CDR1 SGHTA and CDR2 FQGNSA. CDR3 size: 14 residues. V lost 5 bases and J 8 bases, leaving 13 bases between the germline ends. The CDR3 region has the DNA TGTGCCAGCAGCGTCCGGGACGGTTATTCACCCCTCCACTTT. It is translated as CASSVRDGYSPLHF.